This T cell receptor beta chain is from a study of T cell responses to AZD1222 COVID-19 vaccine (dated by TCRdb to about 2021). Notes on the research overall: Because spike-specific TCR depth and breadth did not differ between the two schedules, AZD1222 recipients who got a second dose at roughly 4 weeks were pooled with those who got a second dose at roughly 12 weeks. A total of just over 230 trial participants underwent TCR sequencing, of whom approximately 200 had received two doses of AZD1222 and approximately 26 had received two doses of the MenACWY control vaccine. Trial participants were enrolled by age into subgroups of 18-55, 56-69 and 70-plus years, and around 150, 28 and 57 TCR-sequenced participants, respectively, were included in these subgroups.

The CDR3 regions of human TCRbeta chains were analyzed by immunosequencing. The study's own analysis went as follows. TCRs in the repertoires were matched against a reference library of SARS-CoV-2-specific TCRs that had been generated with the MIRA antigen-specificity platform. Breadth meant the fraction of unique TCRs that were SARS-CoV-2-associated, whereas depth meant the fraction of total T cells that were SARS-CoV-2-associated. Using the MIRA data, each spike-specific TCR was mapped to the spike region that the TCR reacts to and placed in a CD4 or CD8 class. Log10-transformed breadth and depth values were compared by one-way ANOVA with Sidak's multiple comparisons tests. TCRdb stores this immuneACCESS table with in-frame sequences only. Part of the clones is absent; in the studies checked, under half of the shortfall reflects unresolved V genes, and no reason is known for the rest. V and J calls and clone size are those listed in that table; D and trimming were worked out from the DNA. The sample table lists 75,000 to 85,000 clones, about nine tenths of them with a count of one. Jointly, the top ten make up 24% of the sample.

Here V drops 5 bases and J drops 0 bases, and the junction holds 7 bases not matched to any gene. The germline V gene gives CDR1 as MNHEY and CDR2 as SVGEGT. The CDR3 contains 16 residues, cysteine and phenylalanine counted. Only CDR3 DNA remains: 48 bases, in frame from the first base. Turning to this clone: The antigen it recognizes is unknown. Base qualities are not provided; no much larger clone lies one nucleotide away.

Reading the label with the study, this specimen's time point is: baseline before first vaccination. The vaccinee samples were drawn from two UK trials, COV001 and COV002, one of which was a single-blind randomized controlled phase 2/3 trial testing AZD1222 (ChAdOx1 nCoV-19) in healthy adults. Trial participant PBMC samples were collected at day 0 and day 28 after the second dose for TCRbeta chain sequencing. Study-wide conclusions, independent of this receptor: Only a handful of AZD1222 recipients were SARS-CoV-2 seropositive at baseline, limiting conclusions about previously exposed vaccinees. Because no day 14 peak-response samples were available, repertoires were characterized only after the peak T cell response. The 56-69-year group was small, and its depth increase did not reach significance, likely because of low power. Reportedly, close to half of the unique spike-specific TCRs recognized epitopes lying outside the regions that are mutated in the B.1.351 and B.1.1.7 variants. After two AZD1222 doses, spike-specific TCR breadth and depth were significantly higher than at day 0 and than in MenACWY recipients. The whole spike protein was spanned by vaccine-associated CD4 TCRs, and dominant responses were seen in regions 160-218 and 743-854. Most participants were white British and females outnumbered males, and the authors suggested that clonal diversity may have been underestimated.

The TCR was taken from an adult in good health. Material: peripheral blood, obtained on day 0 of AZD1222 vaccination. The chain is encoded by TRBV6-2 or TRBV6-3 joined to TRBJ1-5, with 7 bases matching TRBD1. The encoded CDR3 is CASSTLTGASNQPQHF. At the DNA level, the sequence is TGTGCCAGCAGTACCCTAACAGGGGCTAGCAATCAGCCCCAGCATTTT.